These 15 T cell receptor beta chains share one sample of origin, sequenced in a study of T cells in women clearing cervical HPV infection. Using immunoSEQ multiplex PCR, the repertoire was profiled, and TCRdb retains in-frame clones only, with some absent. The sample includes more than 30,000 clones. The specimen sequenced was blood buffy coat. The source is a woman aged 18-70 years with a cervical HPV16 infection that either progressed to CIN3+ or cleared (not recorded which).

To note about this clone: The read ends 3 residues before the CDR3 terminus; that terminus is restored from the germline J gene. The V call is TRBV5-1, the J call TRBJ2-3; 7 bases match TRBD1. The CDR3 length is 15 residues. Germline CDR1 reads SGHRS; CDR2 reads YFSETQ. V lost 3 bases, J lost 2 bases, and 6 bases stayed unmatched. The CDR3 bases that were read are TGCGCCAGCAGCTCTCGGACAGGATTCACAGATACG. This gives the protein CASSSRTGFTDT. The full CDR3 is CASSSRTGFTDTQYF.

This CDR3 reads CASSLVEAGDNEQFF. CDR3 DNA, as far as it was read: TGCGCCAGCAGCTTGGTAGAGGCAGGGGACAATGAG. The V and J genes are TRBV5-1 and TRBJ2-1; tentative D call: TRBD1 (6 bases). The CDR3 end is not reached by the read, which stops 3 residues before it; the germline J gene fills it in. The CDR3 loop spans 15 amino acids. From germline, CDR1 is SGHRS and CDR2 YFSETQ. V shed 0 bases and J shed 5 bases, with 12 bases lying between them.

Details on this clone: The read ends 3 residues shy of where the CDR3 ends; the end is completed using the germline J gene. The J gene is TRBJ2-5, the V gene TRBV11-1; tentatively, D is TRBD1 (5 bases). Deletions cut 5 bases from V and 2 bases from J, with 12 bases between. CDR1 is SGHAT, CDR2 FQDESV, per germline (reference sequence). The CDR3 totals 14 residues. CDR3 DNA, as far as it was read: TGTGCCAGCAGCCCTCGACAGACTCAAGAGACC. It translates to CASSPRQTQET. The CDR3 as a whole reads CASSPRQTQETQYF. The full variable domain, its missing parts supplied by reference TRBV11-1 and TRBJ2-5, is EAEVAQSPRYKITEKSQAVAFWCDPISGHATLYWYRQILGQGPELLVQFQDESVVDDSQLPKDRFSAERLKGVDSTLKIQPAELGDSAMYLCASSPRQTQETQYFGPGTRLLVL.

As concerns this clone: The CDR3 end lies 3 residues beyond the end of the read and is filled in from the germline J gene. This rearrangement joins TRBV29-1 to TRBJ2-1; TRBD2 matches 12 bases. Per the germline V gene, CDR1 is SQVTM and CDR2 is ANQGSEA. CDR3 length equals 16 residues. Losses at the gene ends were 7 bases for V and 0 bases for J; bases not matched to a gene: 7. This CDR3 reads CSAQGLAGTSYNEQFF. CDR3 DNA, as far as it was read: TGCAGCGCGCAGGGACTAGCGGGCACCTCCTACAATGAG.

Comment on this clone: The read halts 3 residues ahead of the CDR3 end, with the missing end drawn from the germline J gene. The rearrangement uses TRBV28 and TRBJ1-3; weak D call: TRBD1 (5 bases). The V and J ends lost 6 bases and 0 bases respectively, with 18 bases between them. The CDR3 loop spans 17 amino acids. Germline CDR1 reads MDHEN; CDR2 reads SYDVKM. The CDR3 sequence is CASRGAYGVHSGNTIYF. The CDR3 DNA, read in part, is TGTGCCAGCAGAGGGGCCTACGGAGTCCACTCTGGAAACACC.

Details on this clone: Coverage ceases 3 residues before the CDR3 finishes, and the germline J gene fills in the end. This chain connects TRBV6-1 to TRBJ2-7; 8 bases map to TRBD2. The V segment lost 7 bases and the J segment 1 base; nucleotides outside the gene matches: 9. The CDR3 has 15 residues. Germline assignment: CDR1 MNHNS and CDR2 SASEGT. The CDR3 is CASNDGGALSYEQYF. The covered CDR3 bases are TGTGCCAGCAATGACGGGGGGGCCTTATCCTACGAG.

CDR3 bases read: TGCGCCAGCAGTCAGGGGGCCTCTAATTCACCC. This encodes CASSQGASNSP. In full, the CDR3 is CASSQGASNSPLHF. This sequence joins TRBV23-1 and TRBJ1-6; D might be TRBD1 (6 bases). The read ends 3 residues early relative to the CDR3; the germline J gene fills the gap. TRBV23-1 is marked as an open reading frame, function uncertain. The CDR3 runs to 14 residues. Trimming took off 3 bases at V and 6 bases at J, with 9 bases between the two ends.

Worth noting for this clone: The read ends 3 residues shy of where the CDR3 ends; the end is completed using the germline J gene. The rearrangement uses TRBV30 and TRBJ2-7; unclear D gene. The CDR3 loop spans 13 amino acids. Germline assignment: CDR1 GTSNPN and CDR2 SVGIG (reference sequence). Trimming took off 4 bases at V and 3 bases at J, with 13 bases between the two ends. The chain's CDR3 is CAWTDTFGYEQYF. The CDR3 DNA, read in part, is TGTGCCTGGACCGACACTTTCGGCTACGAG.

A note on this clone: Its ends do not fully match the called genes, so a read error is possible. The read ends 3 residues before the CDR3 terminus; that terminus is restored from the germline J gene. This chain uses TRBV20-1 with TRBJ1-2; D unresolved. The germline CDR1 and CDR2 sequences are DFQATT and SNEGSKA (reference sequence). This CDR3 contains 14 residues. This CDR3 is CSPRQPGLSGGYTF. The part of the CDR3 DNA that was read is TGCAGTCCTAGGCAACCGGGTCTGTCGGGTGGC.

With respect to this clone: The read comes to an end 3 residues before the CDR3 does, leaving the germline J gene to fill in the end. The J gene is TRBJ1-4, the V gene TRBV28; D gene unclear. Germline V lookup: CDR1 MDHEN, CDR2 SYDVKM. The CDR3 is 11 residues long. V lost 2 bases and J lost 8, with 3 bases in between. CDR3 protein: CASSLREKLFF. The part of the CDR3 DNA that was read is TGTGCCAGCAGTTTACGGGAAAAA.

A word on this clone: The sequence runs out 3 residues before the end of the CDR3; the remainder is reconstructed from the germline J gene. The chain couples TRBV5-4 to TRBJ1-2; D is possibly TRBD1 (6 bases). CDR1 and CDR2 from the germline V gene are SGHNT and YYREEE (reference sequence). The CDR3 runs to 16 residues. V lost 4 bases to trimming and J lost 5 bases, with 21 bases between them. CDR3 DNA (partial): TGTGCCAGCAGCGCCGGACAGAATGAGGACTCTTATGGC. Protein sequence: CASSAGQNEDSYG. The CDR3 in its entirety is CASSAGQNEDSYGYTF.

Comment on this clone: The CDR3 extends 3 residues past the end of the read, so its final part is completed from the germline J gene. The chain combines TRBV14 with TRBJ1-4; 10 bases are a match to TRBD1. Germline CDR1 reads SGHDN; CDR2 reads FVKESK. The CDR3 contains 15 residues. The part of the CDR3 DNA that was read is TGTGCCAGCAGCCAAAGACAGGGGGCTTTATCACCA. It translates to CASSQRQGALSP. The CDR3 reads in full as CASSQRQGALSPLFF. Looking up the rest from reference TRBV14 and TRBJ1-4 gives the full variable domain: EAGVTQFPSHSVIEKGQTVTLRCDPISGHDNLYWYRRVMGKEIKFLLHFVKESKQDESGMPNNRFLAERTGGTYSTLKVQPAELEDSGVYFCASSQRQGALSPLFFGSGTQLSVL.

CDR3 bases read: TGCAGCGCTGGGGATCGGGGGGGCTCCTACGAG. It codes for CSAGDRGGSYE. Given in full, the CDR3 is CSAGDRGGSYEQYF. The genes are TRBV29-1 and TRBJ2-7, with TRBD2 matching 8 bases. With the read ending 3 residues before the CDR3 end, the germline J gene is used to fill in that end. The V and J ends lost 7 bases and 0 bases, in that order; junction bases with no gene match: 8. The CDR3 sequence is 14 residues long. Germline-derived CDR1 and CDR2 are SQVTM and ANQGSEA.

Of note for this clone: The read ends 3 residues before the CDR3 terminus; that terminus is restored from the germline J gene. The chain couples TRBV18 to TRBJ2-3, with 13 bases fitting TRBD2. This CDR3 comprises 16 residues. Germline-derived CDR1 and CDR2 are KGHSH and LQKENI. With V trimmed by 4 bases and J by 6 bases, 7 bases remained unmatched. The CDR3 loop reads CASSLRLAGGDDTQYF. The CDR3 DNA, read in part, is TGTGCCAGCTCACTCAGACTAGCGGGAGGTGACGATACG.

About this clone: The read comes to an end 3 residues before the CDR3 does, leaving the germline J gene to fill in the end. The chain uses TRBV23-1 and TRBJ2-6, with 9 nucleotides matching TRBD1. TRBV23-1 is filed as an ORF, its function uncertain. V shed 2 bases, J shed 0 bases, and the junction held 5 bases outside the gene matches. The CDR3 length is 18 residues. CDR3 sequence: CASSQNGTGNSGANVLTF. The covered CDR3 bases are TGCGCCAGCAGTCAAAACGGGACAGGGAACTCTGGGGCCAACGTC.